This entry concerns a single T cell receptor beta chain. Its specificity is unknown. These data come from a study of T cells in localized non-small cell lung cancer. Notes on the study in general: Researchers found a median around 58 of the top 100 tumor clones in adjacent lung. T cell clonality was highest in uninvolved adjacent lung, above tumor. Longer survival (overall) was linked to higher T cell density in blood.

Adjacent lung was taken at least 2 cm from the tumor margin, free of atypia. Produced via immunoSEQ multiplex PCR; TCRdb's table is partial and in-frame only. The sample has 1,400 or so clones, roughly 25% seen once; the top ten hold about 10%. The TCR originated in a male donor aged 60 or over with stage I lung adenocarcinoma. Sample: normal lung tissue next to the tumor, taken before any cancer treatment.

The CDR3 DNA sequence: TGTGCCAGGGAATCGAACAGCACAGATACGCAGTATTTT. Amino acids: CARESNSTDTQYF. This rearrangement joins TRBV19 to TRBJ2-3; D is ambiguous. This CDR3 contains 13 residues. V shed 9 bases and J shed 0 bases, with 10 bases lying between them. Per the germline V gene, CDR1 is LNHDA and CDR2 is SQIVND (reference sequence).